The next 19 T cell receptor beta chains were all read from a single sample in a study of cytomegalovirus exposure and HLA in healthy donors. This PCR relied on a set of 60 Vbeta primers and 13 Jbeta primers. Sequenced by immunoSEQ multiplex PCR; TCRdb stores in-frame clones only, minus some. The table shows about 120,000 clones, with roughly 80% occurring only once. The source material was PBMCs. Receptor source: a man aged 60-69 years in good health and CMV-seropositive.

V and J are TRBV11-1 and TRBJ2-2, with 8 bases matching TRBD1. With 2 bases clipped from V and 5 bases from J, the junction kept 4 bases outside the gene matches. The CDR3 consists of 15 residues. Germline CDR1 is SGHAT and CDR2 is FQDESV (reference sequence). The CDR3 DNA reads TGTGCCAGCAGCTTATCCAGGGGGCTAACCGGGGAGCTGTTTTTT. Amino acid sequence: CASSLSRGLTGELFF.

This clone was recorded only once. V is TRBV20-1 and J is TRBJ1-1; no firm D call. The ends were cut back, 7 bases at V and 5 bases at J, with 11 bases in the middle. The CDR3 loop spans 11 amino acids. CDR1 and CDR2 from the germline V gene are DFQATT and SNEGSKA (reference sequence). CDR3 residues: CSVPGRTEAFF. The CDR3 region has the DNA TGCAGTGTTCCGGGAAGAACTGAAGCTTTCTTT.

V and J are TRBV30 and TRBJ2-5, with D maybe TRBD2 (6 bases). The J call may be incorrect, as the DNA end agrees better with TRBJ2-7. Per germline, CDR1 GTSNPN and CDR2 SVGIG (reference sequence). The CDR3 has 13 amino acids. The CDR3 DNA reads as TGTGCCTGGATTGGGGGGATCTCCTACGAGCAGTACTTC. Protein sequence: CAWIGGISYEQYF.

The CDR3 nucleotides read TGTGCCAGTCTCGGGAGGGGTAACCCCTACGAGCAGTACTTC. It specifies CASLGRGNPYEQYF. This rearrangement joins TRBV7-2 to TRBJ2-7; 8 nucleotides agree with TRBD2. The CDR3 length is 14 residues. Germline V gene sequence: CDR1 SGHTA, CDR2 FQGNSA. Trimming took 9 bases from V and 2 from J; bases not matched to a gene: 9.

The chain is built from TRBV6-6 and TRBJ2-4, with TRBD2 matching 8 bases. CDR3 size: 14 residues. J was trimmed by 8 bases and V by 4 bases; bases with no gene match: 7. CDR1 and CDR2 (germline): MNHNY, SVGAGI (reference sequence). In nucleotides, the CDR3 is TGTGCCAGCAGTTTGGGACTAGTAGTTGACATTCAGTACTTC. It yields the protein CASSLGLVVDIQYF.

The CDR3 nucleotides read TGTGCCAGCAGCCAGAGAATATGGGGAGTTCAGCCCCAGCATTTT. Residues: CASSQRIWGVQPQHF. The chain joins TRBV7-9 to TRBJ1-5; D is undetermined. The CDR3 spans 15 residues. From germline, CDR1 is SEHNR and CDR2 FQNEAQ (reference sequence). Trimming pared 5 bases from V and 6 bases from J, leaving 17 bases between.

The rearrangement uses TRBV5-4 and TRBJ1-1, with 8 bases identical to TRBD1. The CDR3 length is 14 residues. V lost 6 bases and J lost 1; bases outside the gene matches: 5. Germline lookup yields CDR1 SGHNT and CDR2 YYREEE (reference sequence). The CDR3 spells CASIHRGGNTEAFF. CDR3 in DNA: TGTGCCAGCATCCACAGGGGGGGGAACACTGAAGCTTTCTTT.

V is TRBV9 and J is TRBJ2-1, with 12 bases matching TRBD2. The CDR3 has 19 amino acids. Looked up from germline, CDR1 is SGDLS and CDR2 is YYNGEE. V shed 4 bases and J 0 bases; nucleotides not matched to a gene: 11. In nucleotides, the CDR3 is TGTGCCAGCAGCTCCCGACTAGCGGGAGTCGTAAGCTCCTACAATGAGCAGTTCTTC. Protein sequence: CASSSRLAGVVSSYNEQFF.

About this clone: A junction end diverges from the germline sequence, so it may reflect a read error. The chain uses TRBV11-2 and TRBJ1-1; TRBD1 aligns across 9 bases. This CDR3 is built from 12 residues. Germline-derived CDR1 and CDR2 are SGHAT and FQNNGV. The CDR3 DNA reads TGTGCCAGAAGCTTATGGACAGGGGATATGTTCTTT. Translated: CARSLWTGDMFF.

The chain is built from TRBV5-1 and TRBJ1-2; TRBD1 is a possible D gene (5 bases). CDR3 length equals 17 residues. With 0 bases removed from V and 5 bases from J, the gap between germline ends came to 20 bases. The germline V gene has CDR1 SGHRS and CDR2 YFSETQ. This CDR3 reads CASSLGQGRVFGYGYTF. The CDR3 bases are TGCGCCAGCAGCTTGGGTCAGGGTCGAGTCTTTGGTTATGGCTACACCTTC.

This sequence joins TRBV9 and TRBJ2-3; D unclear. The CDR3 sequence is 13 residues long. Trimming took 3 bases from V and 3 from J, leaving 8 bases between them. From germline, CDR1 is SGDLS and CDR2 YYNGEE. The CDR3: CASSGAHTDTQYF. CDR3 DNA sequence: TGTGCCAGCAGCGGGGCACATACAGATACGCAGTATTTT.

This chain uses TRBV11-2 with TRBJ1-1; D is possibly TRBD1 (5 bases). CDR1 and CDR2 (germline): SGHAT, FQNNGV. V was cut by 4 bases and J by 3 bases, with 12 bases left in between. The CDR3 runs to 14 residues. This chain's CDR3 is CASSSLPGYTEAFF. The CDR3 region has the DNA TGTGCCAGCAGCTCACTTCCAGGGTACACTGAAGCTTTCTTT.

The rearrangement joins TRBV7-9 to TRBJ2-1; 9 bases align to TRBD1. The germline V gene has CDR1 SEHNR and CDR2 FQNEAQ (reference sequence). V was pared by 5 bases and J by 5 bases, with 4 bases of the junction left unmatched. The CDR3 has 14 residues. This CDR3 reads CASSLGQGNNEQFF. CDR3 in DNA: TGTGCCAGCAGCCTGGGACAGGGAAACAATGAGCAGTTCTTC.

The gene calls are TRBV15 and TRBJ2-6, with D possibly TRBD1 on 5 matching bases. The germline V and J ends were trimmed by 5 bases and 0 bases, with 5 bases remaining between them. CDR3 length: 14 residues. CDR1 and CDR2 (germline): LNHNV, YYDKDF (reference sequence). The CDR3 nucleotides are TGTGCCACCAGCGACAGCTCTGGGGCCAACGTCCTGACTTTC. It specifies CATSDSSGANVLTF.

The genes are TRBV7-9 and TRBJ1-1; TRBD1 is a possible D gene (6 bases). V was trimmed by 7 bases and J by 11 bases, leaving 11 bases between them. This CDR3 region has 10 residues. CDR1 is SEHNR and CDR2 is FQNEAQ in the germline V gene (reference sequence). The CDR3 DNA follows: TGTGCCAGCAATGTTCAGGGGGCTTTCTTT. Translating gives CASNVQGAFF.

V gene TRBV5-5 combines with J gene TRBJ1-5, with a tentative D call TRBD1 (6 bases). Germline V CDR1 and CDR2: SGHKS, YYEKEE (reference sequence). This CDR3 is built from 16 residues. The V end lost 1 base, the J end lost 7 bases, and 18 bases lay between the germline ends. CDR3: CASSLLGLGAGQPQHF. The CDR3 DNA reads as TGTGCCAGCAGCTTGTTAGGGTTGGGGGCAGGACAGCCCCAGCATTTT.

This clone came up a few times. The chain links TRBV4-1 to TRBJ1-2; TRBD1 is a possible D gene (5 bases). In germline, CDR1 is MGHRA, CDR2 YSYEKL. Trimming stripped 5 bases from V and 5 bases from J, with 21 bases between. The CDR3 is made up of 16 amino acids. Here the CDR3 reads CASSATFTGQPYGYTF. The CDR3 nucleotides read TGCGCCAGCAGCGCCACCTTCACCGGACAACCATATGGCTACACCTTC.

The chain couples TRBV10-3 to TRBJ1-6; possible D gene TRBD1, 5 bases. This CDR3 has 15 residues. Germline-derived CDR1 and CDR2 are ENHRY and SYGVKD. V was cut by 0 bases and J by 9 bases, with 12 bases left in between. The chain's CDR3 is CAISESQGFGSPLHF. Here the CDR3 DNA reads TGTGCCATCAGTGAGTCTCAGGGTTTCGGTTCACCCCTCCACTTT.

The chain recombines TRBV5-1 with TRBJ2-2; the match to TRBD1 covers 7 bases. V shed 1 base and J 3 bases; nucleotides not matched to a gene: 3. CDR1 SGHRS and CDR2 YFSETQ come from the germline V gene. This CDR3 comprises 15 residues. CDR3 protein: CASSLHRGDTGELFF. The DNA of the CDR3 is TGCGCCAGCAGCTTGCACAGGGGAGACACCGGGGAGCTGTTTTTT.